Presented here are 18 T cell receptor beta chains from one specimen sequenced in a study of blood T cell repertoires in COVID-19. Clones were sequenced by immunoSEQ multiplex PCR, and TCRdb holds only the in-frame ones, with some missing. The sample includes roughly 310,000 clones, roughly 90% seen only once; the top ten take approximately 4%. Sequencing was carried out using peripheral blood. The receptors stem from a woman in her 50s with active or convalescent COVID-19.

The rearrangement joins TRBV21-1 to TRBJ2-3; the D call in the table, TRBD2, was not verified against the DNA. TRBV21-1 is termed a pseudogene. The CDR3 extends over 18 amino acids. CDR3 loop: CASSKAERRGYLTDTQYF. The CDR3 DNA is TGTGCCAGCAGCAAAGCCGAGCGCCGGGGGTACCTTACAGATACGCAGTATTTT.

This clone has ten or more counts. The chain is built from TRBV5-1 and TRBJ1-2; TRBD1 agrees at 7 bases. With V trimmed by 4 bases and J by 10 bases, 7 bases remained unmatched. The CDR3 totals 12 residues. Germline assignment: CDR1 SGHRS and CDR2 YFSETQ. The CDR3, as DNA: TGCGCCAGCAGCACCTGGGACAGCAACTACACCTTC. It yields the protein CASSTWDSNYTF.

The J gene is TRBJ1-4, the V gene TRBV4-2; D uncertain. The CDR3 loop spans 14 amino acids. Germline V gene sequence: CDR1 LGHNA, CDR2 YNFKEQ. Trimming pared 4 bases from V and 4 bases from J, leaving 10 bases between. The DNA of the CDR3 is TGTGCCAGCAGCCTTCCCCGAGATAATGAAAAACTGTTTTTT. Protein: CASSLPRDNEKLFF.

The chain employs TRBV9 and TRBJ1-4; no firm D call. Trimming removed 4 bases from V and 2 bases from J, with 18 bases in between. CDR1 SGDLS and CDR2 YYNGEE come from the germline V gene. There are 17 residues in the CDR3. The CDR3 here is CASSNTFSSGTNEKLFF. The CDR3 DNA follows: TGTGCCAGCAGCAATACCTTTTCGTCGGGTACTAATGAAAAACTGTTTTTT.

As DNA, the CDR3 is TGTGCCAGCAGTTTACGGACGGGACTAGCCTACGAGCAGTACTTC. Translated: CASSLRTGLAYEQYF. This chain connects TRBV27 to TRBJ2-7, with TRBD2 matching 8 bases. V was clipped by 2 bases and J by 2 bases; unmatched bases: 5. From germline, CDR1 is MNHEY and CDR2 SMNVEV (reference sequence). The CDR3 has 15 residues.

The DNA of the CDR3 is TGCGCCAGCAGCTCCTTAGGACTAGCGTCCTACTCCTACGAGCAGTACTTC. Translation gives CASSSLGLASYSYEQYF. The V gene is TRBV5-1, the J gene TRBJ2-7, with 9 bases matching TRBD2. The CDR3 loop spans 17 amino acids. Germline V gives CDR1 SGHRS, CDR2 YFSETQ. The junction had 10 bases not matched to a gene; V was cut back by 3 bases and J by 0 bases. Complete variable domain (other parts from reference TRBV5-1 and TRBJ2-7): KAGVTQTPRYLIKTRGQQVTLSCSPISGHRSVSWYQQTPGQGLQFLFEYFSETQRNKGNFPGRFSGRQFSNSRSEMNVSTLELGDSALYLCASSSLGLASYSYEQYFGPGTRLTVT.

This clone appeared a single time. V is TRBV4-3 and J is TRBJ2-5, with a possible D match to TRBD1 (5 bases). Germline CDR1 reads LGHNA; CDR2 reads YSLEER. Deletions cut 3 bases from V and 0 bases from J, with 11 bases between. The CDR3 has 15 amino acids. The CDR3 bases are TGCGCCAGCAGCCAGAATGCAGGGTACCAAGAGACCCAGTACTTC. Translation: CASSQNAGYQETQYF.

V usage is TRBV28 and J usage is TRBJ1-5, with a tentative D call TRBD1 (6 bases). V was trimmed by 2 bases and J by 3 bases, leaving 11 bases between them. The CDR3 consists of 15 residues. The germline V gene encodes CDR1 MDHEN and CDR2 SYDVKM. This CDR3 reads CASSLGGRSNQPQHF. As DNA, the CDR3 is TGTGCCAGCAGTTTAGGGGGCCGATCCAATCAGCCCCAGCATTTT.

CDR3 coding DNA: TGTGCCATCAGTGAAAGTAGGATGGGGGGGGCAGGAAGGGATGAGCAGTTCTTC. Amino acid sequence: CAISESRMGGAGRDEQFF. The chain combines TRBV10-3 with TRBJ2-1, with D perhaps TRBD2 (7 bases). The CDR3 is 18 amino acids. V was shortened by 3 bases and J by 8 bases, with 26 bases between the two germline ends. CDR1 and CDR2 from the germline V gene are ENHRY and SYGVKD.

The chain is built from TRBV12-3 or TRBV12-4 and TRBJ1-2; D is undetermined. V shed 5 bases and J shed 0 bases, with 7 bases lying between them. The CDR3 extends over 13 amino acids. CDR3 nucleotides: TGTGCCAGCAGTGAGACATCTAACTATGGCTACACCTTC. Residues: CASSETSNYGYTF.

The chain couples TRBV6-2 or TRBV6-3 to TRBJ1-6, with D perhaps matching TRBD1 (6 bases). The germline V gene encodes CDR1 MNHEY and CDR2 SVGEGT. The CDR3 has 15 amino acids. V lost 4 bases to trimming and J lost 8 bases, with 15 bases between them. CDR3: CASSSGRGSDSPLHF. The DNA of the CDR3 is TGTGCCAGCAGTTCCGGCAGGGGCTCGGATTCACCCCTCCACTTT.

The chain uses TRBV25-1 and TRBJ1-2; a possible D gene is TRBD1 (6 bases). The germline gives CDR1 MGHDK, CDR2 SYGVNS. With 3 bases removed from V and 6 bases from J, the gap between germline ends came to 14 bases. This CDR3 region has 14 residues. The CDR3: CASSENRAGDGYTF. As DNA, the CDR3 is TGTGCCAGCAGTGAGAACAGGGCCGGAGATGGCTACACCTTC.

The chain employs TRBV7-2 and TRBJ1-1, with D maybe TRBD1 (6 bases). CDR1 is SGHTA, CDR2 FQGNSA, per germline. V gave up 5 bases and J gave up 6 bases, with 13 bases separating them. CDR3 length equals 13 residues. In DNA, the CDR3 is TGTGCCAGCAGCACGTACAGGGACGCTGAAGCTTTCTTT. This translates into CASSTYRDAEAFF.

This sequence joins TRBV28 and TRBJ2-1; weak D call: TRBD1 (6 bases). CDR1 is MDHEN and CDR2 is SYDVKM in the germline V gene. This CDR3 has 18 residues. V lost 3 bases, J lost 3 bases, and 21 bases lay in between. CDR3 nucleotides: TGTGCCAGCAGTTTCAACTACCGGGACACGGTCCTCTACAATGAGCAGTTCTTC. Protein: CASSFNYRDTVLYNEQFF.

The rearrangement joins TRBV15 to TRBJ1-6; 9 nucleotides agree with TRBD1. Germline CDR1 reads LNHNV; CDR2 reads YYDKDF (reference sequence). Unmatched junction bases numbered 2, after V lost 5 bases and J lost 6 bases. The CDR3 sequence is 14 residues long. The CDR3 protein is CATSRDRANSPLHF. Here the CDR3 DNA reads TGTGCCACCAGCCGGGACAGGGCTAATTCACCCCTCCACTTT.

This rearrangement joins TRBV5-1 to TRBJ1-5; a possible D gene is TRBD1 (5 bases). In germline, CDR1 is SGHRS, CDR2 YFSETQ. V dropped 1 base and J dropped 4 bases, with 15 bases sitting between them. This CDR3 spans 16 amino acids. The CDR3 spells CASSLWGLAGNQPQHF. The CDR3 nucleotides are TGCGCCAGCAGCTTGTGGGGCCTGGCAGGGAATCAGCCCCAGCATTTT.

This chain links TRBV10-3 with TRBJ2-1; TRBD2 matches at 10 bases. The CDR3 spans 12 residues. The germline V gene encodes CDR1 ENHRY and CDR2 SYGVKD. J gave up 12 bases and V 6 bases, and 5 bases lay outside the gene matches. The CDR3 is CAIRRLAGGQFF. The CDR3 nucleotides read TGTGCCATCAGGAGACTAGCGGGCGGGCAGTTCTTC.

The chain links TRBV28 to TRBJ2-1; possible D gene TRBD2, 5 bases. Germline CDR1 MDHEN, CDR2 SYDVKM. The ends were cut back, 3 bases at V and 2 bases at J, with 8 bases in the middle. The CDR3 totals 14 residues. CDR3 DNA: TGTGCCAGCAGTTTGCGGGTTGCCTACAATGAGCAGTTCTTC. Amino acid sequence: CASSLRVAYNEQFF.